This T cell receptor beta chain was captured by sequencing in a study of control samples from healthy donors and cancer patients. Trimming removed 4 bases from V and 4 bases from J, with 6 bases in between. Germline values: CDR1 SGHRS, CDR2 YFSETQ. This CDR3 is 12 amino acids long. The data were produced by immunoSEQ multiplex PCR, yet TCRdb's version contains in-frame clones alone and is incomplete. The sample yields around 130,000 clones, 89% seen once. Sequencing used PBMCs. The clonotype was recovered from a man in his forties or fifties with head and neck cancer. V and J are TRBV5-1 and TRBJ2-1; D is undetermined. The chain's CDR3 is CASSQYYNEQFF. The CDR3 bases are TGCGCCAGCAGCCAATATTACAATGAGCAGTTCTTC.